Ten or more counts support the clone carrying this TCR beta chain. TCRdb redid the calling of the PCR reads with MiXCR, one entry per CDR3 protein. The data contain hundreds of thousands of distinct CDR3 sequences, nearly 20% of them singletons. The data originate from a study of molecular identifiers for immune sequencing clone quantification. The V and J ends lost 3 bases and 4 bases respectively, with 12 bases between them. The CDR3 runs to 14 residues. In germline, CDR1 is MDHEN, CDR2 SYDVKM. The sample taken for sequencing was naive CD8+ T cells from blood, with Jurkat cell RNA spiked in. As to subset: FACS-sorted CD8+CD4-CCR7+CD45RA+ naive T cells. The TCR was taken from a human donor in good health. Some libraries in this study had Jurkat cell RNA spiked in. The chain links TRBV28 to TRBJ1-1; possibly TRBD1 for D (6 bases). The CDR3 nucleotides are TGTGCCAGCAGTTTTCGGGGGGGCGTCACTGAAGCTTTCTTT. It encodes CASSFRGGVTEAFF.